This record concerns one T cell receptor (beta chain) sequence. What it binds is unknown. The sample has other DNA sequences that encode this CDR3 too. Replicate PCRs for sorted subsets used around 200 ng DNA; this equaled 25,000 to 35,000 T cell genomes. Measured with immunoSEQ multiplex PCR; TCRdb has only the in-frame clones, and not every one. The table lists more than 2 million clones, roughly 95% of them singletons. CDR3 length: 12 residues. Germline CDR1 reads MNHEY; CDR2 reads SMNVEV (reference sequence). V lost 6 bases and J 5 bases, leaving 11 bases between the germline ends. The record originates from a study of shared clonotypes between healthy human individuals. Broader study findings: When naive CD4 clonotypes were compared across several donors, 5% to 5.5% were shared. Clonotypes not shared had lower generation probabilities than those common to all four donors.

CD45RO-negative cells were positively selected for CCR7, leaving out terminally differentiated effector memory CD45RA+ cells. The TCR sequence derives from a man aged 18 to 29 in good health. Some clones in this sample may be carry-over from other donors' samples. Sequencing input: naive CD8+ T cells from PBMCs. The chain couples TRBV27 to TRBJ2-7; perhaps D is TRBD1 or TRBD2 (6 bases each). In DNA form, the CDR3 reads TGTGCCAGCAGCCCGGGGGCTCACGAGCAGTACTTC. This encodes CASSPGAHEQYF.